The entry that follows covers one TCR beta chain sequence. Time point meaning: 2013-2014 season, 7 days after vaccination. These data are taken from a study of follicular helper T cells after annual influenza vaccination. The CDR3 has 16 residues. V was cut by 2 bases and J by 4 bases, with 14 bases left in between. Per germline, CDR1 WNHNN and CDR2 SYGVQD (reference sequence). Clones were sequenced by immunoSEQ multiplex PCR, and TCRdb holds only the in-frame ones, with some missing. Among 8,500 to 10,000 clones, roughly 80% were seen once, and the ten largest hold around 0.58%. This clonotype was obtained from an adult who received the influenza vaccine. Here the sequenced sample was CXCR5- memory CD4+ T cells sorted from blood, taken 7 days after influenza vaccination. The rearrangement joins TRBV10-1 to TRBJ2-2; D may correspond to TRBD1 or TRBD2 (5 bases each). For the CDR3, the DNA is TGCGCCAGCAGTGAGACTAAGGTGGGGACCACCGGGGAGCTGTTTTTT. Protein sequence: CASSETKVGTTGELFF.